This TCR beta chain was obtained from a study of T cell clones after liver transplantation. On the study more broadly: Post-transplant blood was tracked for graft-donor-reactive T cell clones identified in a pre-transplant mixed lymphocyte reaction.

The CDR3 runs to 15 residues. Between the trimmed V and J ends, which lost 3 bases and 5 bases, there was a span of 16 bases. CDR1 and CDR2 from the germline V gene are SGDLS and YYNGEE. Sequencing used immunoSEQ multiplex PCR; TCRdb keeps in-frame clones, though not all of them. The sample lists just over 60,000 clones, 71% occurring once. V is TRBV9 and J is TRBJ2-3, with D maybe TRBD2 (6 bases). The clonotype originates from a human donor who received a liver transplant. The specimen was CD4+ T cells from blood, collected before liver transplant. The DNA for the CDR3 is TGTGCCAGCAGCGCCCGGGACTCCCGAGGAGATACGCAGTATTTT. This sequence encodes CASSARDSRGDTQYF.